This is a list of T cell receptor beta chains from one sample in a study of OX40 agonist ivuxolimab in advanced cancers. Libraries were prepared by immunoSEQ multiplex PCR; TCRdb keeps only in-frame clonotypes and omits some of them. The data hold over 85,000 clones, with roughly 80% observed a single time. Sequencing used CD4+ or CD8+ T cells sorted from blood, obtained in a trial of the OX40 agonist ivuxolimab. These receptors were taken from an adult with an advanced solid tumor such as melanoma, head and neck, liver or kidney cancer. Both conserved end residues are part of each CDR3. The order of the fields is clone size, J gene, D gene, V gene, CDR3 DNA, CDR3 protein. The D gene is left open where the match is weak. A row's size may be missing; if present it is once, few, many or a size class.

clone_size: few; j_call: TRBJ2-2; d_call: TRBD2; v_call: TRBV27; cdr3_nt: TGTGCCAGCAGTCGCAGCGGGAGCCCAGGCACCGGGGAGCTGTTTTTT; cdr3_aa: CASSRSGSPGTGELFF
clone_size: NA; j_call: TRBJ2-5; d_call: NA; v_call: TRBV5-1; cdr3_nt: TGCGCCAGCAGCTTGGGGACACATCAAGAGACCCAGTACTTC; cdr3_aa: CASSLGTHQETQYF
clone_size: NA; j_call: TRBJ2-6; d_call: NA; v_call: TRBV7-9; cdr3_nt: TGTGCCAGCAGCTTATTCGGGGCGCGTGGGGCCAACGTCCTGACTTTC; cdr3_aa: CASSLFGARGANVLTF
clone_size: NA; j_call: TRBJ1-1; d_call: NA; v_call: TRBV28; cdr3_nt: TGTGCCAGCAGTGAGGGACACCGAGCTTTCTTT; cdr3_aa: CASSEGHRAFF
clone_size: once; j_call: TRBJ2-6; d_call: NA; v_call: TRBV29-1; cdr3_nt: TGCAGCGTTGGAGTGGGGGCCTCCGGGGCCAACGTCCTGACTTTC; cdr3_aa: CSVGVGASGANVLTF
clone_size: once; j_call: TRBJ1-1; d_call: TRBD1; v_call: TRBV19; cdr3_nt: TGTGCCAGTAGTATAGGGTCTCTCCGGGACAGGATGAACACTGAAGCTTTCTTT; cdr3_aa: CASSIGSLRDRMNTEAFF
clone_size: NA; j_call: TRBJ2-1; d_call: NA; v_call: TRBV9; cdr3_nt: TGTGCCAGCAGCGTAGGATGGGCCTCGGATGAGCAGTTCTTC; cdr3_aa: CASSVGWASDEQFF
clone_size: NA; j_call: TRBJ1-4; d_call: NA; v_call: TRBV30; cdr3_nt: TGTGCCTGGAGTATCAGGGAAAAACTGTTTTTT; cdr3_aa: CAWSIREKLFF
clone_size: NA; j_call: TRBJ2-2; d_call: NA; v_call: TRBV25-1; cdr3_nt: TGTGCCAGCAGTGTTCCGGGACCCTCAGCGGACACCGGGGAGCTGTTTTTT; cdr3_aa: CASSVPGPSADTGELFF
clone_size: NA; j_call: TRBJ2-7; d_call: TRBD1; v_call: TRBV6-5; cdr3_nt: TGTGCCAGCAGCTACGCAGGGGGCGGTGTCTACGAGCAGTACTTC; cdr3_aa: CASSYAGGGVYEQYF
clone_size: NA; j_call: TRBJ1-2; d_call: TRBD1; v_call: TRBV4-3; cdr3_nt: TGCGCCAGCAGCCCCCGGACAGGGCAGGGCTACACCTTC; cdr3_aa: CASSPRTGQGYTF
clone_size: NA; j_call: TRBJ2-2; d_call: TRBD1; v_call: TRBV5-1; cdr3_nt: TGCGCCAGCAGCACCGGACAGGGGACCGGGGAGCTGTTTTTT; cdr3_aa: CASSTGQGTGELFF
clone_size: once; j_call: TRBJ1-3; d_call: NA; v_call: TRBV7-6; cdr3_nt: TGTGCCAGCAGTAGAGGAGGGTTCGACACCATATATTTT; cdr3_aa: CASSRGGFDTIYF
clone_size: NA; j_call: TRBJ2-2; d_call: NA; v_call: TRBV9; cdr3_nt: TGTGCCAGCAGCGTAGTGGGTTTGAATGGGGAGCTGTTTTTT; cdr3_aa: CASSVVGLNGELFF
clone_size: NA; j_call: TRBJ1-2; d_call: NA; v_call: TRBV18; cdr3_nt: TGTGCCAGCTCACGGGCAGGGCCTAACTATGGCTACACCTTC; cdr3_aa: CASSRAGPNYGYTF